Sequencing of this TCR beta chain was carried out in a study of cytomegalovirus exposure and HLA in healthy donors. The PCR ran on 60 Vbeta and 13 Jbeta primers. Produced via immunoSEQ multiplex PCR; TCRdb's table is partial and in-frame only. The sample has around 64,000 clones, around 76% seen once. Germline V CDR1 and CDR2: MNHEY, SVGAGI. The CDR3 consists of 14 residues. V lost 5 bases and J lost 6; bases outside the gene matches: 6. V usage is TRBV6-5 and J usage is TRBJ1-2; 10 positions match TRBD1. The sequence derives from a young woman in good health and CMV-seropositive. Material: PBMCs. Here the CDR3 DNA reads TGTGCCAGCAGTGCAAGACAGGGGGCGAATGGCTACACCTTC. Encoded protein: CASSARQGANGYTF.